This entry lists 27 T cell receptor beta chains sequenced from one sample in a study of T cell responses to AZD1222 COVID-19 vaccine. Method: immunoSEQ multiplex PCR; TCRdb's copy keeps in-frame clones and lacks some. The repertoire consists of over 150,000 clones, with 85% to 90% occurring once and the leading ten covering roughly 6%. The material sequenced was peripheral blood, taken on day 0 of AZD1222 vaccination. The receptors come from an adult in good health.

Comments on this clone: Sequence at one end of the junction differs from germline and may be a read error. This chain joins TRBV5-6 and TRBJ2-7; 7 nucleotides align to TRBD1. CDR3 size: 13 residues. Per the germline V gene, CDR1 is SGHDT and CDR2 is YYEEEE. This CDR3 reads CASSSTSLNDRAF. The CDR3 region has the DNA TGTGCCAGCAGCTCCACCTCCTTAAATGACAGGGCCTTC.

This chain uses TRBV7-2 with TRBJ1-5, with unresolved D. CDR1 and CDR2 from the germline V gene are SGHTA and FQGNSA. V gave up 4 bases and J gave up 3 bases, with 10 bases separating them. CDR3 length equals 14 residues. The CDR3, as DNA: TGTGCCAGCAGCTCCCCCCGAGACAATCAGCCCCAGCATTTT. This sequence encodes CASSSPRDNQPQHF.

This sequence joins TRBV11-2 and TRBJ1-3; 10 nucleotides agree with TRBD1. This CDR3 has 16 amino acids. V was clipped by 1 base and J by 3 bases; unmatched bases: 3. Germline V gene sequence: CDR1 SGHAT, CDR2 FQNNGV. The CDR3 region is CASSLGQGALGNTIYF. The CDR3 region has the DNA TGTGCCAGCAGCTTAGGACAGGGGGCACTTGGAAACACCATATATTTT.

This CDR3 reads CASRDGDQPQHF. The CDR3 nucleotides read TGTGCCAGCAGAGACGGAGATCAGCCCCAGCATTTT. V and J are TRBV6-5 and TRBJ1-5; no clear D gene. The CDR3 totals 12 residues. V lost 6 bases and J 5 bases, leaving 8 bases between the germline ends. In germline, CDR1 is MNHEY, CDR2 SVGAGI.

The gene calls are TRBV18 and TRBJ1-4, with 8 bases that match TRBD1. CDR3 size: 16 residues. The junction had 9 bases not matched to a gene; V was cut back by 5 bases and J by 4 bases. Germline values: CDR1 KGHSH, CDR2 LQKENI. CDR3: CASSFPGQAINEKLFF. The CDR3 DNA reads TGTGCCAGCTCATTCCCGGGACAGGCGATTAATGAAAAACTGTTTTTT.

On this clone: The sample has other DNA sequences that encode this CDR3 too. The chain has TRBV6-5 and TRBJ2-7, with 8 bases lining up with TRBD1. V shed 5 bases and J 2 bases; nucleotides not matched to a gene: 5. Germline CDR1 is MNHEY and CDR2 is SVGAGI. The CDR3 contains 14 residues. CDR3 DNA sequence: TGTGCCAGCAGTCCGAGGACAGGGCCCTACGAGCAGTACTTC. It codes for CASSPRTGPYEQYF.

This sequence joins TRBV21-1 and TRBJ2-1; TRBD1, the table's D call, was not compared with the DNA. TRBV21-1 is noted as a pseudogene. The CDR3 has 17 amino acids. The CDR3 loop reads CASSKDLDRGLSDEQFF. The CDR3 region has the DNA TGTGCCAGCAGCAAAGACCTGGACAGGGGGCTGTCGGATGAGCAGTTCTTC.

The count of this clone is one. The chain carries TRBV6-5 and TRBJ2-5, with D maybe TRBD2 (5 bases). Trimming took off 6 bases at V and 4 bases at J, with 15 bases between the two ends. Looked up from germline, CDR1 is MNHEY and CDR2 is SVGAGI. The CDR3 totals 14 residues. The DNA of the CDR3 is TGTGCCAGCAGCGATGGATCGGCGGGAGAGACCCAGTACTTC. Protein product: CASSDGSAGETQYF.

This clone was recorded a few times. This chain connects TRBV29-1 to TRBJ1-4, with D unclear. The germline gives CDR1 SQVTM, CDR2 ANQGSEA. Deletions cut 2 bases from V and 4 bases from J, with 11 bases between. The CDR3 totals 14 residues. The CDR3 nucleotides read TGCAGCGTTGAATCAATACAGTTTAATGAAAAACTGTTTTTT. The encoded protein is CSVESIQFNEKLFF.

The chain uses TRBV29-1 and TRBJ1-4; D gene ambiguous. Germline CDR1 SQVTM, CDR2 ANQGSEA. The CDR3 is 12 amino acids. V was trimmed by 7 bases and J by 2 bases, leaving 8 bases between them. The CDR3 DNA sequence: TGCAGCGGGGGTATGACTAATGAAAAACTGTTTTTT. Translating it yields CSGGMTNEKLFF. The full variable domain, with the rest looked up from reference TRBV29-1 and TRBJ1-4, is SAVISQKPSRDICQRGTSLTIQCQVDSQVTMMFWYRQQPGQSLTLIATANQGSEATYESGFVIDKFPISRPNLTFSTLTVSNMSPEDSSIYLCSGGMTNEKLFFGSGTQLSVL.

J is TRBJ1-3 and V is TRBV7-9, with D uncertain. Germline CDR1 and CDR2: SEHNR and FQNEAQ (reference sequence). This CDR3 is 14 amino acids long. V lost 3 bases and J 0 bases, leaving 6 bases between the germline ends. CDR3 protein: CASSFGTSGNTIYF. The DNA for the CDR3 is TGTGCCAGCAGCTTTGGAACCTCTGGAAACACCATATATTTT.

The chain couples TRBV30 to TRBJ1-6, with D perhaps TRBD1 (6 bases). The CDR3 spans 15 residues. CDR1 and CDR2 from the germline V gene are GTSNPN and SVGIG (reference sequence). The ends were cut back, 4 bases at V and 3 bases at J, with 13 bases in the middle. The CDR3 loop is CAWIPGDVYNSPLHF. CDR3 coding DNA: TGTGCCTGGATTCCAGGGGACGTCTATAATTCACCCCTCCACTTT.

Remarks on this clone: Its ends do not fully match the called genes, so a read error is possible. V gene TRBV7-7 combines with J gene TRBJ2-1; 11 bases are shared with TRBD2. The CDR3 totals 17 residues. Germline CDR1 is SSHAT and CDR2 is FNYEAQ (reference sequence). The CDR3 here is CASSHLSGGAGVNEQFF. CDR3 DNA sequence: TGTGCTAGCAGTCATCTTAGCGGGGGGGCCGGAGTAAATGAGCAGTTCTTC.

The chain employs TRBV24-1 and TRBJ2-3, with TRBD2 identical over 9 bases. This CDR3 comprises 14 residues. With 4 bases clipped from V and 8 bases from J, the junction kept 6 bases outside the gene matches. CDR1 KGHDR and CDR2 SFDVKD come from the germline V gene. DNA of the CDR3: TGTGCCACCAGTGAGTCGCGCGGGGGGGGTACGCAGTATTTT. As protein: CATSESRGGGTQYF.

V is TRBV30 and J is TRBJ1-3; D is undetermined. CDR3 length equals 13 residues. Trimming stripped 1 base from V and 0 bases from J, with 4 bases between. Germline-derived CDR1 and CDR2 are GTSNPN and SVGIG (reference sequence). The chain's CDR3 is CAWSDGSGNTIYF. The CDR3 DNA reads as TGTGCCTGGAGTGACGGCTCTGGAAACACCATATATTTT.

DNA for the CDR3: TGTGCCAGCAGCGCAACAGGGGTGGCTTCACCCCTCCACTTT. Amino acids: CASSATGVASPLHF. This chain links TRBV27 with TRBJ1-6; 7 nucleotides align to TRBD1. With V trimmed by 6 bases and J by 9 bases, 8 bases remained unmatched. The CDR3 spans 14 residues. Per germline, CDR1 MNHEY and CDR2 SMNVEV (reference sequence).

The V gene is TRBV12-3 or TRBV12-4, the J gene TRBJ1-5; 10 bases map to TRBD1. V was clipped by 8 bases and J by 2 bases; unmatched bases: 0. This CDR3 region has 13 residues. Here the CDR3 reads CASGTGGNQPQHF. The CDR3 DNA reads TGTGCCAGCGGGACAGGGGGCAATCAGCCCCAGCATTTT.

This clone was observed once. The chain is built from TRBV3-1 (or the pseudogene TRBV3-2) and TRBJ2-7, with 10 bases that match TRBD2. Germline V gene lookup returns CDR1 LGHDT and CDR2 YNNKEL (reference sequence). V trimming: 0 bases; J trimming: 3 bases; junction bases outside the gene matches: 11. This CDR3 contains 18 residues. DNA of the CDR3: TGTGCCAGCAGCCAAGATACCCGGTTAGCGGGGGGCAGCTACGAGCAGTACTTC. It specifies CASSQDTRLAGGSYEQYF.

The chain employs TRBV2 and TRBJ1-5; possibly TRBD1 for D (5 bases). Germline V gives CDR1 SNHLY, CDR2 FYNNEI. The CDR3 has 14 residues. V lost 4 bases and J lost 3, with 10 bases in between. The CDR3 DNA is TGTGCCAGCAGTGCAGGGAGTAACAATCAGCCCCAGCATTTT. It translates to CASSAGSNNQPQHF.

The rearrangement links TRBV18 to TRBJ1-3; 7 bases line up with TRBD1. V dropped 6 bases and J dropped 1; count of bases not matched to a gene: 6. CDR1 is KGHSH and CDR2 is LQKENI in the germline V gene. The CDR3 is 15 amino acids. Here the CDR3 reads CASSRDRGSGNTIYF. DNA for the CDR3: TGTGCCAGCTCCCGGGACAGAGGGTCTGGAAACACCATATATTTT.

A few counts support this clone. The chain uses TRBV7-4 and TRBJ1-3; D gene uncertain. The CDR3 extends over 15 amino acids. Deletions cut 6 bases from V and 4 bases from J, with 16 bases between. The V gene's germline CDR1 is SGHVT and CDR2 SQSDAQ. The CDR3 here is CASRTEDSKGNTIYF. In nucleotides, the CDR3 is TGTGCCAGCAGAACTGAGGATAGTAAGGGAAACACCATATATTTT.

The chain has TRBV10-1 and TRBJ2-7; TRBD1 is a possible D gene (5 bases). The CDR3 covers 12 residues. Germline V gene sequence: CDR1 WNHNN, CDR2 SYGVQD (reference sequence). Trimming cost V 3 bases and J 3 bases, with 6 bases left between them. CDR3: CASSDQGYEQYF. The CDR3, as DNA: TGCGCCAGCAGTGACCAGGGCTACGAGCAGTACTTC.

CDR3 in amino acids: CAWSGTGGNTIYF. The CDR3 region has the DNA TGTGCCTGGAGCGGGACAGGTGGAAACACCATATATTTT. The genes are TRBV30 and TRBJ1-3; 8 bases agree with TRBD1. Trimming at V came to 3 bases and at J to 3 bases, leaving 1 base not matched to a gene. Germline V gives CDR1 GTSNPN, CDR2 SVGIG (reference sequence). The CDR3 sequence is 13 residues long.

V gene TRBV12-3 or TRBV12-4 combines with J gene TRBJ1-2, with unresolved D. V was shortened by 3 bases and J by 8 bases, with 10 bases between the two germline ends. The CDR3 has 12 amino acids. CDR3 protein: CASSFGSRGYTF. CDR3 in DNA: TGTGCCAGCAGTTTTGGCAGTAGGGGCTACACCTTC.

This chain joins TRBV7-6 and TRBJ1-1; the match to TRBD1 covers 12 bases. Germline V gives CDR1 SGHVS, CDR2 FNYEAQ. V lost 5 bases to trimming and J lost 5 bases; unmatched junction nucleotides: 3. This CDR3 has 14 amino acids. Here the CDR3 reads CASSGTGGATEAFF. The DNA of the CDR3 is TGTGCCAGCAGCGGGACAGGGGGCGCGACTGAAGCTTTCTTT.

The rearrangement links TRBV27 to TRBJ2-5; D is undetermined. Trimming cost V 2 bases and J 0 bases, with 10 bases left between them. The CDR3 sequence is 15 residues long. Germline V gene lookup returns CDR1 MNHEY and CDR2 SMNVEV (reference sequence). CDR3 amino acids: CASSLGSTYQETQYF. As DNA, the CDR3 is TGTGCCAGCAGTTTAGGTAGCACGTACCAAGAGACCCAGTACTTC.

This chain joins TRBV12-3 or TRBV12-4 and TRBJ2-5; 10 nucleotides agree with TRBD2. CDR3 length: 13 residues. CDR3: CASASGSSETQYF. The CDR3 DNA reads as TGTGCTAGTGCTAGCGGGAGTTCAGAGACCCAGTACTTC.